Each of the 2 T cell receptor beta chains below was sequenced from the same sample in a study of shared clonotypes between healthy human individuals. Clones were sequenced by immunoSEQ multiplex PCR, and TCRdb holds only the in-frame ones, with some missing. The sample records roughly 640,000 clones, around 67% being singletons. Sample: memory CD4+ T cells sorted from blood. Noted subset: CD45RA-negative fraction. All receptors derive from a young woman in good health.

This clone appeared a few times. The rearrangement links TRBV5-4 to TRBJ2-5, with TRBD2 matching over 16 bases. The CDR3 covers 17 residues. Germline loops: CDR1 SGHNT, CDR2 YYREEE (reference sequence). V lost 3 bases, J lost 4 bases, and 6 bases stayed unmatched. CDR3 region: CASSSGTSGRAAETQYF. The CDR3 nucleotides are TGTGCCAGCAGCTCCGGGACTAGCGGGAGGGCCGCAGAGACCCAGTACTTC.

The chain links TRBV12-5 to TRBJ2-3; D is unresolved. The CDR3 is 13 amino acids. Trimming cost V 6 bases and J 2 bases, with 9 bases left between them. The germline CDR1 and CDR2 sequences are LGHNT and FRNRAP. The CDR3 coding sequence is TGTGCTAGTGGCGACCGACTCACAGATACGCAGTATTTT. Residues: CASGDRLTDTQYF.